This passage covers 13 T cell receptor beta chains from one sample sequenced in a study of Tregs in tolerant kidney transplant recipients. The method was immunoSEQ multiplex PCR; TCRdb's version includes in-frame clones alone and lacks a portion of them. Found here are 75,000 to 80,000 clones, under 95% of them singletons; the top ten hold approximately 0.37%. Sequencing used Tregs from blood, obtained before the transplant. All receptors derive from a human donor who received a combined kidney and bone marrow transplant.

The chain recombines TRBV5-1 with TRBJ2-7; 10 nucleotides line up with TRBD1. The J segment lost 6 bases and the V segment lost 3 bases, leaving 9 bases of the junction unmatched. CDR1 is SGHRS, CDR2 YFSETQ, per germline. The length of the CDR3 is 15 residues. The CDR3 nucleotides are TGCGCCAGCAGCTCTCCGGGACAGGGGTGGAGCGAGCAGTACTTC. This encodes CASSSPGQGWSEQYF.

The chain uses TRBV7-6 and TRBJ1-1; no clear D. This CDR3 spans 15 amino acids. V gave up 5 bases and J gave up 4 bases, with 17 bases separating them. CDR1 and CDR2 (germline): SGHVS, FNYEAQ. In DNA form, the CDR3 reads TGTGCCAGCAGCCCAAGTGGTACTCAGGTCACTGAAGCTTTCTTT. Translating gives CASSPSGTQVTEAFF.

This clone was recorded only once. The CDR3 region is CASRQREYQETQYF. The CDR3 DNA reads as TGTGCCAGCAGGCAGCGGGAGTATCAGGAGACCCAGTACTTC. The rearrangement links TRBV27 to TRBJ2-5; TRBD2 matches 8 bases. Germline loops: CDR1 MNHEY, CDR2 SMNVEV (reference sequence). The ends lost 6 bases at V and 5 bases at J; junction bases unmatched: 8. There are 14 residues in the CDR3.

J is TRBJ2-5 and V is TRBV6-5; D gene uncertain. Trimming left V 5 bases short and J 0 bases short, with 7 bases between. The length of the CDR3 is 13 residues. Germline values: CDR1 MNHEY, CDR2 SVGAGI. DNA of the CDR3: TGTGCCAGCAGTCCAGAGTACCAAGAGACCCAGTACTTC. Encoded protein: CASSPEYQETQYF.

This chain links TRBV19 with TRBJ1-5; D not resolved. The CDR3 consists of 16 residues. Germline lookup yields CDR1 LNHDA and CDR2 SQIVND (reference sequence). Trimming pared 5 bases from V and 4 bases from J, leaving 18 bases between. CDR3 in amino acids: CASSPWRRDQNQPQHF. The CDR3 DNA sequence: TGTGCCAGTAGTCCATGGAGGAGAGACCAAAATCAGCCCCAGCATTTT.

This chain joins TRBV5-1 and TRBJ2-1; 10 bases are a match to TRBD1. The junction had 3 bases not matched to a gene; V was cut back by 1 base and J by 5 bases. This CDR3 contains 15 residues. The V gene's germline CDR1 is SGHRS and CDR2 YFSETQ. CDR3 residues: CASSLSGQGHNEQFF. The CDR3 DNA is TGCGCCAGCAGCTTGTCGGGACAGGGGCACAATGAGCAGTTCTTC.

The chain carries TRBV28 and TRBJ1-5, with D perhaps TRBD1 (6 bases). V dropped 3 bases and J dropped 7 bases, with 13 bases sitting between them. Germline V gene lookup returns CDR1 MDHEN and CDR2 SYDVKM. The CDR3 extends over 14 amino acids. CDR3 in DNA: TGTGCCAGCAGTTTTGGGGGGCGCGACCAGCCCCAGCATTTT. This gives the protein CASSFGGRDQPQHF.

The chain combines TRBV5-1 with TRBJ2-6, with 8 bases lining up with TRBD1. This CDR3 contains 20 residues. Germline CDR1 SGHRS, CDR2 YFSETQ. V dropped 5 bases and J dropped 0; count of bases not matched to a gene: 16. CDR3 nucleotides: TGCGCCAGCAGACCCATGGGCAGGGGGCCCTCCCGCTCTGGGGCCAACGTCCTGACTTTC. Its translation: CASRPMGRGPSRSGANVLTF.

The V gene is TRBV7-9, the J gene TRBJ2-7; 7 bases match TRBD2. The CDR3 is 14 amino acids. The ends lost 4 bases at V and 2 bases at J; junction bases unmatched: 5. Germline CDR1 reads SEHNR; CDR2 reads FQNEAQ (reference sequence). The CDR3 loop reads CASSSTSAAYEQYF. CDR3 DNA sequence: TGTGCCAGCAGCTCAACTAGCGCTGCCTACGAGCAGTACTTC.

The count of this clone is one. The CDR3 bases are TGTGCCATCCAAGCGGGAGTTGGTGAGCAGTTCTTC. Translating it yields CAIQAGVGEQFF. J is TRBJ2-1 and V is TRBV21-1; TRBD2 was called by the table and not checked on the DNA. TRBV21-1 is designated a pseudogene. The CDR3 consists of 12 residues.

The chain joins TRBV6-5 to TRBJ1-3; 7 positions agree with TRBD1. The trim removed 6 bases at V and 3 bases at J, leaving 8 bases unmatched. From germline, CDR1 is MNHEY and CDR2 SVGAGI. CDR3 size: 15 residues. The chain's CDR3 is CASSRDSPDGNTIYF. The CDR3 bases are TGTGCCAGCAGCCGGGACAGCCCTGATGGAAACACCATATATTTT.

This clone has only one observation. This chain connects TRBV27 to TRBJ2-3; D call uncertain. Germline CDR1 reads MNHEY; CDR2 reads SMNVEV (reference sequence). The germline V and J ends were trimmed by 2 bases and 3 bases, with 9 bases remaining between them. This CDR3 has 14 residues. CDR3 nucleotides: TGTGCCAGCAGTTTAGTAGGTACTACAGATACGCAGTATTTT. As protein: CASSLVGTTDTQYF.

J is TRBJ2-5 and V is TRBV28; 11 bases are a match to TRBD2. The J call is in doubt because the DNA end fits TRBJ2-7 better. Germline V gene lookup returns CDR1 MDHEN and CDR2 SYDVKM. The CDR3 is made up of 14 amino acids. CDR3: CASRRLAGGYEQYF. Written as DNA, the CDR3 is TGTGCCAGCAGACGGCTAGCGGGAGGCTACGAGCAGTACTTC.